These 12 T cell receptor beta chains came from one sample sequenced in a study of Ad26.COV2.S vaccination and SARS-CoV-2 variants. The data were produced by immunoSEQ multiplex PCR, yet TCRdb's version contains in-frame clones alone and is incomplete. In the table there are over 350,000 clones, about 85% of which are singletons. The treatment here: some 20 received Ad26.COV2.S at low or high dose, single or two shots; 5 received placebo; per-sample allocation not given. Sampling took place 63 days after the first vaccine or placebo injection. The specimen was peripheral blood, collected in a trial of Ad26.COV2.S vaccine versus placebo. Receptors originate from a person aged 18-65 years who received the Ad26.COV2.S COVID-19 vaccine or a placebo.

This clone is a singleton in its sample. The CDR3 nucleotides read TGTGCCATCAGGGAAGGGGGGACGGAAGGAAACACCATATATTTT. Residues: CAIREGGTEGNTIYF. V usage is TRBV10-3 and J usage is TRBJ1-3, with D possibly TRBD1 on 6 matching bases. The CDR3 is made up of 15 amino acids. Trimming left V 6 bases short and J 4 bases short, with 16 bases between. CDR1 and CDR2 from the germline V gene are ENHRY and SYGVKD.

The J gene is TRBJ1-2, the V gene TRBV7-9; no reliable D call. Germline assignment: CDR1 SEHNR and CDR2 FQNEAQ (reference sequence). The CDR3 spans 15 residues. Trimming left V 2 bases short and J 4 bases short, with 14 bases between. The CDR3 loop is CASSLLRSSGYGYTF. DNA for the CDR3: TGTGCCAGCAGCTTACTCCGAAGCAGCGGCTATGGCTACACCTTC.

V gene TRBV3-1 (or the pseudogene TRBV3-2) combines with J gene TRBJ2-5; 8 bases are a match to TRBD2. Germline CDR1 reads LGHDT; CDR2 reads YNNKEL (reference sequence). J gave up 4 bases and V 4 bases, and 8 bases lay outside the gene matches. This CDR3 contains 15 residues. CDR3 residues: CASSLYGGAVETQYF. The CDR3 region has the DNA TGTGCCAGCAGCCTATACGGGGGGGCCGTAGAGACCCAGTACTTC.

This clone was seen only once. This sequence joins TRBV11-3 and TRBJ2-4; tentative D call: TRBD2 (5 bases). Trimming left V 8 bases short and J 8 bases short, with 16 bases between. This CDR3 has 13 residues. Germline CDR1 is SGHNT and CDR2 is YENEEA. The CDR3 reads CASHLRGLDIQYF. DNA of the CDR3: TGTGCCAGCCACCTCCGGGGATTGGACATTCAGTACTTC.

The CDR3 protein is CASSEDTLEAFF. CDR3 nucleotides: TGCGCCAGCAGTGAGGACACCCTAGAAGCTTTCTTT. This chain links TRBV10-2 with TRBJ1-1; unclear D gene. Per the germline V gene, CDR1 is WSHSY and CDR2 is SAAADI. V lost 2 bases and J 8 bases, leaving 9 bases between the germline ends. The CDR3 has 12 residues.

The chain carries TRBV7-9 and TRBJ2-3; 9 bases are a match to TRBD2. V lost 7 bases, J lost 4 bases, and 12 bases stayed unmatched. Germline CDR1 SEHNR, CDR2 FQNEAQ (reference sequence). The CDR3 is 16 residues long. CDR3 bases: TGTGCCAGCATCGCGGGGGGGCGGTCGGTCGCAGATACGCAGTATTTT. This codes for CASIAGGRSVADTQYF.

The chain employs TRBV18 and TRBJ2-3, with TRBD2 identical over 7 bases. There are 17 residues in the CDR3. The germline V gene has CDR1 KGHSH and CDR2 LQKENI. With 2 bases clipped from V and 4 bases from J, the junction kept 12 bases outside the gene matches. The CDR3 is CASSPNAGGGGPDTQYF. Here the CDR3 DNA reads TGTGCCAGCTCACCAAACGCAGGCGGGGGTGGACCAGATACGCAGTATTTT. The full variable domain, completed using reference TRBV18 and TRBJ2-3, is NAGVMQNPRHLVRRRGQEARLRCSPMKGHSHVYWYRQLPEEGLKFMVYLQKENIIDESGMPKERFSAEFPKEGPSILRIQQVVRGDSAAYFCASSPNAGGGGPDTQYFGPGTRLTVL.

The gene calls are TRBV11-3 and TRBJ2-1; perhaps TRBD1 as D (5 bases). Trimming cost V 0 bases and J 1 base, with 7 bases left between them. This CDR3 region has 15 residues. CDR1 and CDR2 (germline): SGHNT, YENEEA. CDR3 amino acids: CASSLDPGSYNEQFF. In DNA, the CDR3 is TGTGCCAGCAGCTTAGATCCAGGGTCCTACAATGAGCAGTTCTTC.

This chain uses TRBV18 with TRBJ2-7; D might be TRBD1 (5 bases). This CDR3 contains 14 residues. Germline CDR1 reads KGHSH; CDR2 reads LQKENI. V was trimmed by 5 bases and J by 7 bases, leaving 18 bases between them. The chain's CDR3 is CASSDPSPKGEQYF. DNA for the CDR3: TGTGCCAGCTCAGACCCCAGCCCAAAGGGGGAGCAGTACTTC. Full variable domain (remainder filled in from reference TRBV18 and TRBJ2-7): NAGVMQNPRHLVRRRGQEARLRCSPMKGHSHVYWYRQLPEEGLKFMVYLQKENIIDESGMPKERFSAEFPKEGPSILRIQQVVRGDSAAYFCASSDPSPKGEQYFGPGTRLTVT.

This rearrangement joins TRBV5-4 to TRBJ2-1; perhaps TRBD2 as D (6 bases). Per germline, CDR1 SGHNT and CDR2 YYREEE (reference sequence). The CDR3 has 11 residues. V was clipped by 4 bases and J by 9 bases, with 8 bases between them. DNA for the CDR3: TGTGCCAGCAGCCTGGAGGGTGAGCAGTTCTTC. Translated, it gives CASSLEGEQFF.

This chain links TRBV5-8 with TRBJ1-5, with a tentative D call TRBD1 (6 bases). The V gene's germline CDR1 is SGHTS and CDR2 YDEGEE. The length of the CDR3 is 14 residues. The ends were cut back, 2 bases at V and 4 bases at J, with 10 bases in the middle. The CDR3 region has the DNA TGTGCCAGCAGCTTAGGGACAAGAAATCAGCCCCAGCATTTT. Translation: CASSLGTRNQPQHF. The full variable domain, with the rest looked up from reference TRBV5-8 and TRBJ1-5, is EAGVTQSPTHLIKTRGQQATLRCSPISGHTSVYWYQQALGLGLQFLLWYDEGEERNRGNFPPRFSGRQFPNYSSELNVNALELEDSALYLCASSLGTRNQPQHFGDGTRLSIL.

The genes are TRBV2 and TRBJ1-2; a weak D match, TRBD1 (5 bases). CDR1 is SNHLY and CDR2 is FYNNEI in the germline V gene. This CDR3 has 13 amino acids. V lost 10 bases and J lost 7, with 19 bases in between. DNA for the CDR3: TGTGCCACCTGGGACCGGCTCGTGTTTGGCTACACCTTC. Translated: CATWDRLVFGYTF.